This T cell receptor (beta chain) was recorded in a study of blood T cell repertoires in COVID-19. Across the whole study: Sites across the United States, Italy and Spain contributed samples from acute and convalescent COVID-19.

Data came from immunoSEQ multiplex PCR; TCRdb stores just in-frame clones and leaves some out. The repertoire has under 200,000 clones, 89% of them found once; the top ten carry 6.5% to 9.5%. A single count supports this clone. The germline CDR1 and CDR2 sequences are LNHDA and SQIVND (reference sequence). V dropped 6 bases and J dropped 2 bases, with 17 bases sitting between them. The CDR3 sequence is 15 residues long. The chain has TRBV19 and TRBJ2-7, with TRBD1 as a possible D gene (7 bases). Sequences were obtained from PBMCs or T cells enriched from blood (not recorded which). The receptor comes from a young woman who had recovered from COVID-19. The CDR3 DNA reads as TGTGCCAGTAGCACCACAGGGGCGGGAACCTACGAGCAGTACTTC. This encodes CASSTTGAGTYEQYF.